A single sample is the source of the 3 T cell receptor beta chains below, sequenced in a study of cytomegalovirus exposure and HLA in healthy donors. The PCR contained 60 Vbeta and 13 Jbeta primers. Generated by immunoSEQ multiplex PCR, the TCRdb table keeps only in-frame clones and is missing some. The data contain roughly 36,000 clones, more than 80% of them seen just once; the ten biggest clones take up 6%. The sequencing sample was made of PBMCs. The source is a male donor in good health and CMV-seronegative.

This clone has just a few counts. This sequence joins TRBV7-2 and TRBJ1-1; D not certain. The germline gives CDR1 SGHTA, CDR2 FQGNSA. With 5 bases removed from V and 5 bases from J, the gap between germline ends came to 15 bases. CDR3 size: 14 residues. As DNA, the CDR3 is TGTGCCAGCAGCCACAGCCCACCCAGAACTGAAGCTTTCTTT. Translation: CASSHSPPRTEAFF.

This clone was observed a single time. The rearrangement links TRBV9 to TRBJ1-4; 8 nucleotides align to TRBD1. CDR3 length equals 14 residues. J gave up 8 bases and V 4 bases, and 7 bases lay outside the gene matches. Germline-derived CDR1 and CDR2 are SGDLS and YYNGEE. CDR3 in DNA: TGTGCCAGCAGCCCCGGACAGGGCGCCGAAAAACTGTTTTTT. It yields the protein CASSPGQGAEKLFF.

In its sample, this clone was seen a few times. The chain has TRBV7-8 and TRBJ2-5; D unresolved. V was trimmed by 6 bases and J by 0 bases, leaving 5 bases between them. From germline, CDR1 is SGHVS and CDR2 FQNEAQ. The CDR3 runs 12 residues. In nucleotides, the CDR3 is TGTGCCAGCAGTACAAACCAAGAGACCCAGTACTTC. It encodes CASSTNQETQYF.